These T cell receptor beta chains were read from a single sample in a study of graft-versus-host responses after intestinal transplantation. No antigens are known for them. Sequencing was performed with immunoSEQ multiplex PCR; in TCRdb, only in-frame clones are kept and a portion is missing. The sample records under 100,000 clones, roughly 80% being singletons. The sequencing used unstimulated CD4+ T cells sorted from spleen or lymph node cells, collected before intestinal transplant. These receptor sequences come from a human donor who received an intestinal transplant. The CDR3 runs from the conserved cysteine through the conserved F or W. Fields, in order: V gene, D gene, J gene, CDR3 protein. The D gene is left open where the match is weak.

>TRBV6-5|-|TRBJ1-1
CASSRIPGHNTEAFF
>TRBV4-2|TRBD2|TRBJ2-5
CASSQEASGREETQYF
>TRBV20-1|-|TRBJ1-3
CSVNSGNTIYF
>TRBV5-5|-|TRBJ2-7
CASSLAWQRYEQYF
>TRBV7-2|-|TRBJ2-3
CASSLSGSTDTQYF
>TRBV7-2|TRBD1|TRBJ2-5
CASSPDRGRETQYF
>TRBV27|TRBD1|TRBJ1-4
CASSPMDRGEEKLFF
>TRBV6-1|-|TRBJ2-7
CASSSPGLLREQYF
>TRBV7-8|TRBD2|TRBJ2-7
CASSLAGTSGRAQYF
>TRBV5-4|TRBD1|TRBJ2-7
CASSPAGGTGGRRYEQYF
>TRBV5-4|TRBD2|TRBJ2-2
CASSFRDYNTGELFF
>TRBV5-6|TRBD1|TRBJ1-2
CASRGSTGLYGYTF
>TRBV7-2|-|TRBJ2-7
CASSFLGPGYEQYF
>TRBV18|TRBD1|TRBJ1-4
CASSSGTGVEKLFF
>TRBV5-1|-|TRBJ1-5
CASSLAPTGQGRNQPQHF
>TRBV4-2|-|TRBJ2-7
CASSRELDREQYF
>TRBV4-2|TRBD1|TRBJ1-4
CASSQDRTGGNEKLFF
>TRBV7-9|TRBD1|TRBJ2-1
CASRRTGAYNEQFF
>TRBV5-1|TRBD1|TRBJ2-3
CASSPLTGMADTQYF
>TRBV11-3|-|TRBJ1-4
CASSLWGSRDEKLFF
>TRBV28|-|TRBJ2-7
CASSLTRTPSYEQYF
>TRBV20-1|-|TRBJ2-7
CSAYRNYEQYF
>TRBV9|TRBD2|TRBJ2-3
CASSARTSGDTQYF
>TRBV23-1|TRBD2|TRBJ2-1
CASSPRTSGNRGNEQFF
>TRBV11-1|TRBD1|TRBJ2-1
CASTQDRAFYNEQFF
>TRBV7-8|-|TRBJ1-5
CASSSRRERNQPQHF
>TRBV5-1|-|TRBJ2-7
CASSLLQVRDEQYF
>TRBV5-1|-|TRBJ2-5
CASSLNGIGSGETQYF
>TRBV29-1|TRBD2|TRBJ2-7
CSARSGGRSYEQYF
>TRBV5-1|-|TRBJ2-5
CASSYFGLPETQYF